The 4 T cell receptor beta chains listed next were all sequenced from one sample in a study of blood T cell repertoires in COVID-19. TCRdb's table, derived via immunoSEQ multiplex PCR, lists solely in-frame clones and lacks some. The table records approximately 120,000 clones, 80% to 90% of them present only once. Sequenced sample: peripheral blood. Receptors were obtained from a man older than 75 with active or convalescent COVID-19.

This chain joins TRBV11-3 and TRBJ2-1, with TRBD2 as a possible D gene (6 bases). The germline V gene has CDR1 SGHNT and CDR2 YENEEA. The CDR3 extends over 19 amino acids. V lost 1 base and J lost 2, with 21 bases in between. The CDR3 protein is CASSLGGVLTLTTYNEQFF. CDR3 DNA: TGTGCCAGCAGCTTAGGGGGGGTTCTAACTCTTACCACCTACAATGAGCAGTTCTTC.

The rearrangement links TRBV7-3 to TRBJ2-3, with 11 bases that match TRBD2. The junction had 7 bases not matched to a gene; V was cut back by 5 bases and J by 6 bases. The germline CDR1 and CDR2 sequences are SGHTA and FQGTGA. This CDR3 has 15 amino acids. The CDR3 sequence is CASSGSGGALDTQYF. For the CDR3, the DNA is TGTGCCAGCAGCGGTAGCGGGGGGGCCTTGGATACGCAGTATTTT.

This chain joins TRBV11-2 and TRBJ2-1, with TRBD1 matching over 10 bases. CDR1 and CDR2 from the germline V gene are SGHAT and FQNNGV. V lost 4 bases to trimming and J lost 0 bases; unmatched junction nucleotides: 0. The CDR3 contains 15 residues. CDR3 sequence (DNA): TGTGCCAGCAGCTGGGACAGGGGCTCCTACAATGAGCAGTTCTTC. Residues: CASSWDRGSYNEQFF. Filled out from reference TRBV11-2 and TRBJ2-1, the complete variable domain reads EAGVAQSPRYKIIEKRQSVAFWCNPISGHATLYWYQQILGQGPKLLIQFQNNGVVDDSQLPKDRFSAERLKGVDSTLKIQPAKLEDSAVYLCASSWDRGSYNEQFFGPGTRLTVL.

The J gene is TRBJ2-3, the V gene TRBV18; D may be TRBD2 (6 bases). This CDR3 has 14 amino acids. Deletions cut 3 bases from V and 2 bases from J, with 9 bases between. Germline V gene sequence: CDR1 KGHSH, CDR2 LQKENI. The CDR3 region is CASSPGTPTDTQYF. CDR3 DNA: TGTGCCAGCTCACCGGGGACTCCCACAGATACGCAGTATTTT.